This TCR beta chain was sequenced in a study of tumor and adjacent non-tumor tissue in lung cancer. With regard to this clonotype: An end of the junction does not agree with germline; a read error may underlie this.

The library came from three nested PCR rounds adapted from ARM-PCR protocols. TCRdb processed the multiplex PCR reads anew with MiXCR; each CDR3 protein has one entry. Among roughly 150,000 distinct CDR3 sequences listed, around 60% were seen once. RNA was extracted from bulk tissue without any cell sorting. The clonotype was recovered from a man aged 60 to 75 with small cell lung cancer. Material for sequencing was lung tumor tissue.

The CDR3 here is CTWSQDGLNTEAFF. In DNA form, the CDR3 reads TGTACCTGGAGTCAGGACGGACTGAACACTGAAGCTTTCTTT. The rearrangement links TRBV30 to TRBJ1-1, with no clear D. The germline V gene has CDR1 GTSNPN and CDR2 SVGIG (reference sequence). The CDR3 has 14 amino acids.